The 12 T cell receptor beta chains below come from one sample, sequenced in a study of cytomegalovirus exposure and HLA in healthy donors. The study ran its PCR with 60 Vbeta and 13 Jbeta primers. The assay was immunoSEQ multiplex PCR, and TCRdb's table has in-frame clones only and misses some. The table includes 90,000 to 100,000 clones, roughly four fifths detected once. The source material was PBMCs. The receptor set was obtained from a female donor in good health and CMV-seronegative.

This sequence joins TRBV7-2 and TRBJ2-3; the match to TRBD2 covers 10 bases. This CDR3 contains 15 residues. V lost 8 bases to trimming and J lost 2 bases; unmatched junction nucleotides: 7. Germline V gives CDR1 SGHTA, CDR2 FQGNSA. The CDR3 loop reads CASERLAGYTDTQYF. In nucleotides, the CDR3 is TGTGCCAGCGAACGACTAGCGGGCTACACAGATACGCAGTATTTT.

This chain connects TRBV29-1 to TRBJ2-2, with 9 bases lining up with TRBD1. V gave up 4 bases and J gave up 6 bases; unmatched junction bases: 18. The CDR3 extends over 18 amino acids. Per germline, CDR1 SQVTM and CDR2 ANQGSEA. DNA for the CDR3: TGCAGCGTTGCCGTCGGACAGGGGATAGCCGGGGTTGCCGGGGAGCTGTTTTTT. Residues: CSVAVGQGIAGVAGELFF.

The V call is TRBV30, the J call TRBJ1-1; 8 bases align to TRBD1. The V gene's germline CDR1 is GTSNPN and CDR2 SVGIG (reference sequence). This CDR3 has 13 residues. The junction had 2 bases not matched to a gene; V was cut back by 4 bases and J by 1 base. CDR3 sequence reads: CAWKQGGNTEAFF. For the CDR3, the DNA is TGTGCCTGGAAACAGGGGGGGAACACTGAAGCTTTCTTT.

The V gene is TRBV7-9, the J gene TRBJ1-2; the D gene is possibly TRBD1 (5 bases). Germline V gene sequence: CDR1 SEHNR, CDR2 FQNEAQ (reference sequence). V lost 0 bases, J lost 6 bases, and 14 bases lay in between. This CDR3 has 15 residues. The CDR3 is CASSLALREGHGYTF. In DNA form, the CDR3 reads TGTGCCAGCAGCTTAGCGCTCAGGGAGGGGCATGGCTACACCTTC. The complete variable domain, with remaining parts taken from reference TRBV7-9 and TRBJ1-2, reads DTGVSQNPRHKITKRGQNVTFRCDPISEHNRLYWYRQTLGQGPEFLTYFQNEAQLEKSRLLSDRFSAERPKGSFSTLEIQRTEQGDSAMYLCASSLALREGHGYTFGSGTRLTVV.

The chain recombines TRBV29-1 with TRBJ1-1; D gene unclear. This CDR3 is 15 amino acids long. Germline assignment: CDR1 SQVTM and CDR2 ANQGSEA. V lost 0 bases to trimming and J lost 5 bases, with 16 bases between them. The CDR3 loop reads CSVEDYVVRRTEAFF. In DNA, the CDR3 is TGCAGCGTTGAAGATTATGTGGTCCGGAGGACTGAAGCTTTCTTT.

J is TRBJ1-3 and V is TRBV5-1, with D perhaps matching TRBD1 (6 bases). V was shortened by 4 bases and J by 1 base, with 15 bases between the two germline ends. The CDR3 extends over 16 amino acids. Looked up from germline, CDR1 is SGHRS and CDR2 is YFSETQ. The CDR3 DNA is TGCGCCAGCAGCCAACAGGGTACTATTTCTGGAAACACCATATATTTT. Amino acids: CASSQQGTISGNTIYF.

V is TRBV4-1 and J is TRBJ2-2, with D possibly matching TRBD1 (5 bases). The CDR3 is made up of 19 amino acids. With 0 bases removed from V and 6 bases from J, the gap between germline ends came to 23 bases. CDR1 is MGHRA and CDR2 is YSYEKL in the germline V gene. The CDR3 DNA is TGCGCCAGCAGCCAAGATCGGGCAGCACTGAAGGGGCCTGCCGGGGAGCTGTTTTTT. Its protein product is CASSQDRAALKGPAGELFF.

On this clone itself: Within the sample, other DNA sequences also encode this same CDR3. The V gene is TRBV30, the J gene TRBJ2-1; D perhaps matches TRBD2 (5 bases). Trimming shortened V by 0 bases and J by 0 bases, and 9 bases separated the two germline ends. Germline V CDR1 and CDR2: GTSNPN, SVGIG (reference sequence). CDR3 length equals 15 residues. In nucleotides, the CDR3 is TGTGCCTGGAGTGTAGCGGTGAACTCCTACAATGAGCAGTTCTTC. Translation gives CAWSVAVNSYNEQFF.

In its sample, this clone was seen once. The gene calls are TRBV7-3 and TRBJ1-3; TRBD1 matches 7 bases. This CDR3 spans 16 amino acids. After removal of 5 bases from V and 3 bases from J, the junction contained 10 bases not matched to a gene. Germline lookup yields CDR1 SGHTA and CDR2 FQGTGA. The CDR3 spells CASSVKTGIGGNTIYF. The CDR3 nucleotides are TGTGCCAGCAGCGTCAAGACAGGGATCGGTGGAAACACCATATATTTT.

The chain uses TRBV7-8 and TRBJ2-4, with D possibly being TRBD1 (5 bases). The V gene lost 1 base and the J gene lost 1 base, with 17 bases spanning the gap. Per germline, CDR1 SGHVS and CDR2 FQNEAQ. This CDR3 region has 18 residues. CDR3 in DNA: TGTGCCAGCAGCTTAGTCCACAGGTGGGAATCGGCCAAAAACATTCAGTACTTC. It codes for CASSLVHRWESAKNIQYF.

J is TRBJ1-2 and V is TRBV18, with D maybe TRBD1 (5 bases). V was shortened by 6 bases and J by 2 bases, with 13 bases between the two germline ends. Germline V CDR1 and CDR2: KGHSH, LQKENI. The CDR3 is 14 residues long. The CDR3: CASSLLGQNYGYTF. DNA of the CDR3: TGTGCCAGCTCCCTCCTCGGACAAAACTATGGCTACACCTTC.

The CDR3 here is CASSLYGGSSYNEQFF. CDR3 nucleotide sequence: TGTGCCAGCAGCTTATACGGCGGCAGCTCCTACAATGAGCAGTTCTTC. This rearrangement joins TRBV7-8 to TRBJ2-1; D is unclear. The CDR3 has 16 amino acids. V was trimmed by 2 bases and J by 0 bases, leaving 11 bases between them. Germline lookup yields CDR1 SGHVS and CDR2 FQNEAQ.